This record covers a single TCR beta chain. No antigen is known for it. Repertoires were generated with immunoSEQ multiplex PCR, while TCRdb's copy carries only in-frame clones and drops some. The table lists 44,000 or so clones, around 88% of them singletons. Trimming cost V 0 bases and J 5 bases; bases outside gene matches: 11. Germline values: CDR1 SGHRS, CDR2 YFSETQ. This CDR3 comprises 16 residues. This sample is part of a study of neoadjuvant nivolumab and ipilimumab in lung cancer. Study-wide background: Patients got nivolumab 3 mg/kg on days 1, 15 and 29; combination added ipilimumab 1 mg/kg day 1. Study observations and caveats: Resected tumors had greater TCR richness and clonality than uninvolved lung. TCR sequencing covered a small number of samples. Only two of four nivolumab-treated tumors gained richness and clonality by surgery.

V usage is TRBV5-1 and J usage is TRBJ2-7, with 7 bases fitting TRBD1. This clonotype was sampled from an adult with non-small cell lung cancer. Some clones in this sample may be carry-over from other donors' samples. The material sequenced was blood, taken before neoadjuvant nivolumab, alone or with ipilimumab. CDR3 nucleotide sequence: TGCGCCAGCAGCTTGGAGGCAGGGGGATTAATCCACGAGCAGTACTTC. Protein: CASSLEAGGLIHEQYF.